The 7 T cell receptor beta chains given below trace back to one sample, sequenced in a study of blood T cell repertoires in COVID-19. Measured with immunoSEQ multiplex PCR; TCRdb has only the in-frame clones, and not every one. The table includes fewer than 200,000 clones, over 70% detected once. Sequencing input: peripheral blood. The receptors were gathered from a man in his 70s with acute or convalescent COVID-19.

The chain carries TRBV9 and TRBJ1-5; the D is unclear. Trimming cost V 0 bases and J 1 base, with 8 bases left between them. The CDR3 is 15 amino acids. Germline V lookup: CDR1 SGDLS, CDR2 YYNGEE. DNA of the CDR3: TGTGCCAGCAGCGTAGCGGGGTACAGCAATCAGCCCCAGCATTTT. This encodes CASSVAGYSNQPQHF.

This clone occurred a few times. V is TRBV6-5 and J is TRBJ1-1; 9 bases match TRBD1. Germline assignment: CDR1 MNHEY and CDR2 SVGAGI. Trimming cost V 7 bases and J 7 bases; bases outside gene matches: 13. The CDR3 sequence is 15 residues long. The CDR3 protein is CASTKTGTGLLEAFF. As DNA, the CDR3 is TGTGCCAGCACTAAGACCGGGACAGGGTTACTTGAAGCTTTCTTT.

The genes are TRBV6-4 and TRBJ2-6; perhaps TRBD2 as D (6 bases). Germline V gene lookup returns CDR1 MRHNA and CDR2 SNTAGT. CDR3 size: 16 residues. Trimming stripped 2 bases from V and 2 bases from J, with 10 bases between. The chain's CDR3 is CASSDREETGANVLTF. The CDR3 bases are TGTGCCAGCAGTGACAGGGAGGAAACTGGGGCCAACGTCCTGACTTTC.

The V call is TRBV24-1, the J call TRBJ2-1, with D hard to call. The CDR3 consists of 13 residues. CDR1 and CDR2 (germline): KGHDR, SFDVKD. With 2 bases removed from V and 4 bases from J, the gap between germline ends came to 5 bases. The CDR3: CATSDSPYNEQFF. The CDR3 bases are TGTGCCACCAGTGATTCCCCTTACAATGAGCAGTTCTTC.

The chain uses TRBV6-5 and TRBJ2-1; 10 nucleotides line up with TRBD2. Germline-derived CDR1 and CDR2 are MNHEY and SVGAGI. With V trimmed by 8 bases and J by 9 bases, 10 bases remained unmatched. The CDR3 length is 14 residues. The chain's CDR3 is CASEREGRDGEQFF. The CDR3 region has the DNA TGTGCCAGCGAGCGGGAGGGTAGGGATGGTGAGCAGTTCTTC.

This chain joins TRBV19 and TRBJ1-3; D is perhaps TRBD1 (5 bases). Germline assignment: CDR1 LNHDA and CDR2 SQIVND (reference sequence). The CDR3 has 16 amino acids. V was cut by 3 bases and J by 2 bases, with 14 bases left in between. CDR3 loop: CASSIAQAQAGNTIYF. The CDR3 DNA sequence: TGTGCCAGTAGTATCGCACAGGCCCAGGCTGGAAACACCATATATTTT.

V is TRBV7-3 and J is TRBJ2-1; 12 bases map to TRBD2. V dropped 2 bases and J dropped 7; count of bases not matched to a gene: 6. Germline CDR1 is SGHTA and CDR2 is FQGTGA. CDR3 length: 16 amino acids. In DNA form, the CDR3 reads TGTGCCAGCAGCTTATGGGCTAGCGGGAGGGCGAATGAGCAGTTCTTC. As protein: CASSLWASGRANEQFF.